The rows below give T cell receptor beta chains drawn from one sample of a study of control samples from healthy donors and cancer patients. Only in-frame clones appear in the TCRdb table, and some are missing; sequencing was by immunoSEQ multiplex PCR. The sample includes around 130,000 clones, about nine tenths of them seen just once. The source material was PBMCs. All receptors come from a man between 45 and 60 years old with head and neck cancer. Each CDR3 is given with its conserved first and last residue. A D gene is named only where the DNA matches it firmly. Only part of the rows carry a size: once, few, many, or a class if the clone is expanded.

J gene | V gene | D gene | clone size | CDR3 protein | CDR3 DNA
TRBJ1-4 | TRBV9 | NA | NA | CASSTEGRHEKLFF | TGTGCCAGCAGTACTGAGGGTAGGCATGAAAAACTGTTTTTT
TRBJ2-1 | TRBV5-1 | NA | NA | CASSLGSAGNNEQFF | TGCGCCAGCAGCTTAGGATCAGCCGGGAACAATGAGCAGTTCTTC
TRBJ2-3 | TRBV11-3 | NA | once | CASSPTRGTDTQYF | TGTGCCAGCAGCCCTACGCGGGGCACAGATACGCAGTATTTT
TRBJ1-1 | TRBV5-1 | TRBD1 | NA | CASSTGAALGTEAFF | TGCGCCAGCAGCACAGGGGCCGCGTTGGGCACTGAAGCTTTCTTT
TRBJ2-7 | TRBV19 | NA | NA | CASSFRDGGRSEQYF | TGTGCCAGTAGCTTTCGGGACGGGGGACGGTCCGAGCAGTACTTC
TRBJ2-5 | TRBV29-1 | NA | few | CSVEFGGMNQETQYF | TGCAGCGTTGAGTTCGGGGGCATGAACCAAGAGACCCAGTACTTC
TRBJ1-5 | TRBV18 | NA | NA | CASSPDISNQPQHF | TGTGCCAGCTCACCAGACATTAGCAATCAGCCCCAGCATTTT
TRBJ2-7 | TRBV6-5 | TRBD1 | NA | CASGPGQGRQYF | TGTGCCAGCGGCCCGGGACAGGGGCGGCAGTACTTC
TRBJ1-2 | TRBV6-6 | TRBD1 | NA | CASSSYIRQGINTVYGYTF | TGTGCCAGCAGCTCCTACATTCGACAGGGGATTAATACAGTCTATGGCTACACCTTC
TRBJ2-7 | TRBV4-1 | NA | NA | CASSQGLFGMGGYEQYF | TGCGCCAGCAGCCAAGGGCTATTCGGTATGGGGGGATACGAGCAGTACTTC
TRBJ2-7 | TRBV4-1 | NA | NA | CASSQVTGLYEQYF | TGCGCCAGCAGCCAAGTGACAGGCCTCTACGAGCAGTACTTC
TRBJ2-5 | TRBV2 | TRBD2 | NA | CASREITSGLKYF | TGTGCCAGCAGGGAAATAACTAGCGGGCTCAAGTACTTC
TRBJ1-5 | TRBV7-9 | NA | NA | CASSRDHSNQPQHF | TGTGCCAGCAGCCGGGACCATAGCAATCAGCCCCAGCATTTT
TRBJ1-1 | TRBV19 | TRBD1 | NA | CASMSQGAGNTEAFF | TGTGCCAGTATGTCACAGGGGGCCGGGAACACTGAAGCTTTCTTT
TRBJ2-1 | TRBV7-9 | NA | once | CASSLIEWGGAKNEQFF | TGTGCCAGCAGCTTAATCGAGTGGGGGGGCGCGAAGAATGAGCAGTTCTTC
TRBJ1-2 | TRBV12-5 | NA | NA | CASGLGVGYGYTF | TGTGCTAGTGGTTTAGGGGTCGGCTATGGCTACACCTTC
TRBJ2-7 | TRBV19 | NA | NA | CASSIEAGYEQYF | TGTGCCAGTAGTATAGAGGCAGGTTACGAGCAGTACTTC
TRBJ1-2 | TRBV4-2 | TRBD1 | few | CASSQDRPGGLSNYGYTF | TGTGCCAGCAGCCAGGATCGGCCAGGGGGACTTTCTAACTATGGCTACACCTTC
TRBJ1-2 | TRBV2 | NA | NA | CASSPERGDNHGYTF | TGTGCCAGCAGTCCCGAGCGGGGGGACAATCATGGCTACACCTTC
TRBJ1-4 | TRBV28 | NA | NA | CASSWAVGEKLFF | TGTGCCAGCAGTTGGGCCGTGGGAGAAAAACTGTTTTTT
TRBJ2-1 | TRBV15 | NA | NA | CATSRGSLTLVPFNEQFF | TGTGCCACCAGCAGAGGCTCTCTAACACTAGTACCATTCAATGAGCAGTTCTTC
TRBJ2-1 | TRBV5-1 | TRBD2 | NA | CASRYQTSKNEQFF | TGCGCCAGCAGATATCAGACTAGCAAAAATGAGCAGTTCTTC
TRBJ1-1 | TRBV18 | NA | NA | CASSRTRQVNTEAFF | TGTGCCAGCTCACGAACTCGACAGGTGAACACTGAAGCTTTCTTT
TRBJ1-1 | TRBV5-1 | NA | NA | CASSPYSENTEAFF | TGCGCCAGCAGTCCCTATTCAGAGAACACTGAAGCTTTCTTT
TRBJ1-1 | TRBV20-1 | NA | NA | CSSRRNTEAFF | TGCAGCTCCCGTAGGAACACTGAAGCTTTCTTT